What follows are 24 T cell receptor beta chains derived from one specimen sequenced in a study of OX40 agonist ivuxolimab in advanced cancers. Some clones are missing from TCRdb's copy, which holds only in-frame ones; the method was immunoSEQ multiplex PCR. The data hold some 10,000 clones, with approximately 78% observed a single time. This specimen was CD4+ or CD8+ T cells sorted from blood, taken in a trial of the OX40 agonist ivuxolimab. The receptor source for this set is an adult with an advanced solid tumor such as melanoma, head and neck, liver or kidney cancer.

V gene TRBV7-9 combines with J gene TRBJ2-7; D ambiguous. This CDR3 is 14 amino acids long. CDR1 and CDR2 from the germline V gene are SEHNR and FQNEAQ (reference sequence). V was shortened by 4 bases and J by 5 bases, with 15 bases between the two germline ends. As DNA, the CDR3 is TGTGCCAGCAGCTCCCCGCTCACTCCCCACGAGCAGTACTTC. This gives the protein CASSSPLTPHEQYF.

The chain employs TRBV7-8 and TRBJ2-7; D may be TRBD2 (6 bases). CDR1 and CDR2 (germline): SGHVS, FQNEAQ. V was pared by 5 bases and J by 4 bases, with 18 bases between. The length of the CDR3 is 15 residues. The CDR3 region has the DNA TGTGCCAGCAGCCCATCGCCGGGACTGAAATACGAGCAGTACTTC. This gives the protein CASSPSPGLKYEQYF.

The rearrangement links TRBV30 to TRBJ2-1; D gene uncertain. Germline loops: CDR1 GTSNPN, CDR2 SVGIG (reference sequence). CDR3 length equals 13 residues. V lost 0 bases and J 8 bases, leaving 11 bases between the germline ends. CDR3 protein: CAWSVHPQDEQFF. CDR3 sequence (DNA): TGTGCCTGGAGTGTACACCCCCAGGATGAGCAGTTCTTC.

In its sample, this clone is medium-sized (0.01 to 0.1%). The J gene is TRBJ2-2, the V gene TRBV6-6, with 7 bases matching TRBD2. The ends lost 0 bases at V and 1 base at J; junction bases unmatched: 2. Germline V CDR1 and CDR2: MNHNY, SVGAGI (reference sequence). CDR3 length equals 16 residues. Written as DNA, the CDR3 is TGTGCCAGCAGTTACTCGAGCGGGGAGAACACCGGGGAGCTGTTTTTT. Translation: CASSYSSGENTGELFF.

V and J are TRBV19 and TRBJ1-5; the match to TRBD1 covers 7 bases. The CDR3 length is 15 residues. Germline CDR1 and CDR2: LNHDA and SQIVND (reference sequence). The V segment lost 2 bases and the J segment 5 bases; nucleotides outside the gene matches: 6. CDR3 amino acids: CASSIREGTDQPQHF. The CDR3 DNA sequence: TGTGCCAGTAGTATAAGGGAGGGGACAGATCAGCCCCAGCATTTT.

The V gene is TRBV6-9, the J gene TRBJ2-6; 8 bases align to TRBD1. V gave up 2 bases and J gave up 0 bases; unmatched junction bases: 12. The CDR3 is 20 residues long. Germline assignment: CDR1 MNHGY and CDR2 SVAAGI. CDR3 protein: CASSYTPGQGRSSGANVLTF. CDR3 bases: TGTGCCAGCAGTTATACCCCCGGACAGGGTAGGAGCTCTGGGGCCAACGTCCTGACTTTC.

V gene TRBV27 combines with J gene TRBJ2-1, with 10 bases identical to TRBD1. This CDR3 region has 14 residues. Germline values: CDR1 MNHEY, CDR2 SMNVEV (reference sequence). V shed 6 bases and J 6 bases; nucleotides not matched to a gene: 5. The CDR3 here is CASRTGGSSNEQFF. CDR3 bases: TGTGCCAGCAGGACAGGGGGCTCTTCCAATGAGCAGTTCTTC.

The chain employs TRBV13 and TRBJ2-7, with D possibly TRBD1 on 6 matching bases. The V end was cut by 8 bases, the J end by 1 base, with 9 bases between. Germline CDR1 reads PRHDT; CDR2 reads FYEKMQ (reference sequence). The CDR3 contains 12 residues. The CDR3 spells CASEQGSYEQYF. The CDR3, as DNA: TGTGCCAGCGAGCAGGGGTCCTACGAGCAGTACTTC.

The J gene is TRBJ1-5, the V gene TRBV4-1, with D possibly matching TRBD1 (5 bases). In germline, CDR1 is MGHRA, CDR2 YSYEKL. This CDR3 has 15 amino acids. V lost 0 bases and J 9 bases, leaving 15 bases between the germline ends. The CDR3 loop reads CASSQEPGGGWPQHF. The CDR3 DNA reads TGCGCCAGCAGCCAAGAACCCGGGGGAGGGTGGCCCCAGCATTTT.

V and J are TRBV2 and TRBJ2-5; 8 bases are shared with TRBD1. The CDR3 is 15 residues long. Trimming took 6 bases from V and 4 from J; bases not matched to a gene: 10. The V gene's germline CDR1 is SNHLY and CDR2 FYNNEI. CDR3 in amino acids: CASSAEPGGVETQYF. For the CDR3, the DNA is TGTGCCAGCAGCGCCGAACCAGGGGGCGTAGAGACCCAGTACTTC.

The chain joins TRBV12-1 to TRBJ2-2; the table assigns TRBD2, which was not confirmed against the DNA. TRBV12-1 is assigned pseudogene status. The CDR3 sequence is 13 residues long. CDR3 sequence reads: CASSLGTSGELFF. CDR3 nucleotides: TGTGCCAGCAGCCTTGGGACTAGCGGGGAGCTGTTTTTT.

This chain connects TRBV6-1 to TRBJ2-7, with TRBD2 identical over 11 bases. Germline V lookup: CDR1 MNHNS, CDR2 SASEGT. V lost 4 bases to trimming and J lost 7 bases; unmatched junction nucleotides: 18. The CDR3 covers 18 residues. The CDR3 coding sequence is TGTGCCAGCAGTGCATACGGAATATTACTAGCGGGAGAGGGAGAGCAGTACTTC. Its protein is CASSAYGILLAGEGEQYF.

This chain joins TRBV30 and TRBJ1-1; 7 positions agree with TRBD1. Trimming at V came to 8 bases and at J to 6 bases, leaving 6 bases not matched to a gene. This CDR3 is 11 amino acids long. Germline values: CDR1 GTSNPN, CDR2 SVGIG (reference sequence). The chain's CDR3 is CARQGGAEAFF. Here the CDR3 DNA reads TGTGCCAGACAGGGTGGGGCTGAAGCTTTCTTT.

The CDR3 bases are TGTGCCAGTAGTTGGGCGAACGGGGGCAATCAGCCCCAGCATTTT. It specifies CASSWANGGNQPQHF. The V gene is TRBV19, the J gene TRBJ1-5, with unresolved D. This CDR3 spans 15 amino acids. V shed 5 bases and J shed 2 bases, with 13 bases lying between them. Germline V gene lookup returns CDR1 LNHDA and CDR2 SQIVND (reference sequence).

This clone was seen a few times. The rearrangement joins TRBV2 to TRBJ2-3; D is unclear. The CDR3 has 13 amino acids. With 6 bases removed from V and 2 bases from J, the gap between germline ends came to 9 bases. Germline assignment: CDR1 SNHLY and CDR2 FYNNEI. CDR3 loop: CASRHYPTDTQYF. The CDR3 nucleotides are TGTGCCAGCAGACACTACCCCACAGATACGCAGTATTTT.

The chain uses TRBV19 and TRBJ2-7, with D unclear. The CDR3 is made up of 14 amino acids. Between the trimmed V and J ends, which lost 2 bases and 0 bases, there was a span of 8 bases. The germline CDR1 and CDR2 sequences are LNHDA and SQIVND (reference sequence). This CDR3 is CASSIQPLSYEQYF. The CDR3 DNA sequence: TGTGCCAGTAGTATACAGCCCCTCTCCTACGAGCAGTACTTC.

This clone rates as medium-sized (0.01 to 0.1%). This sequence joins TRBV6-6 and TRBJ1-1; a possible D gene is TRBD1 (6 bases). The length of the CDR3 is 16 residues. The V gene's germline CDR1 is MNHNY and CDR2 SVGAGI (reference sequence). The V gene lost 5 bases and the J gene lost 1 base, with 17 bases spanning the gap. CDR3 sequence reads: CASSPNTGTTNTEAFF. The CDR3 bases are TGTGCCAGCAGTCCCAATACCGGGACAACGAACACTGAAGCTTTCTTT.

V and J are TRBV4-1 and TRBJ2-7, with 12 positions matching TRBD2. V trimming: 4 bases; J trimming: 0 bases; junction bases outside the gene matches: 4. CDR1 is MGHRA and CDR2 is YSYEKL in the germline V gene. The CDR3 loop spans 16 amino acids. The CDR3 region is CASSRGLAGTSYEQYF. CDR3 bases: TGCGCCAGCAGCCGCGGACTAGCGGGAACCTCCTACGAGCAGTACTTC.

The V and J genes are TRBV5-1 and TRBJ1-4; a weak D match, TRBD1 (6 bases). Germline CDR1 SGHRS, CDR2 YFSETQ. The CDR3 is 18 residues long. V was clipped by 8 bases and J by 0 bases, with 23 bases between them. The CDR3 sequence: CASNRAVGCLATNEKLFF. The CDR3 DNA follows: TGCGCCAGTAACAGGGCGGTAGGTTGCCTGGCAACTAATGAAAAACTGTTTTTT.

The rearrangement joins TRBV7-9 to TRBJ2-1; tentatively, D is TRBD1 (5 bases). CDR3 length: 13 amino acids. Per germline, CDR1 SEHNR and CDR2 FQNEAQ (reference sequence). The V and J ends lost 6 bases and 6 bases respectively, with 12 bases between them. CDR3 DNA: TGTGCCAGCAGTTACAGACAGCCCAATGAGCAGTTCTTC. Its protein is CASSYRQPNEQFF. The full variable domain, in which reference TRBV7-9 and TRBJ2-1 provide the parts outside the CDR3, is DTGVSQNPRHKITKRGQNVTFRCDPISEHNRLYWYRQTLGQGPEFLTYFQNEAQLEKSRLLSDRFSAERPKGSFSTLEIQRTEQGDSAMYLCASSYRQPNEQFFGPGTRLTVL.

The chain has TRBV9 and TRBJ2-5; 9 positions match TRBD2. V was clipped by 4 bases and J by 4 bases; unmatched bases: 8. The CDR3 length is 15 residues. CDR1 is SGDLS, CDR2 YYNGEE, per germline. Here the CDR3 DNA reads TGTGCCAGCAGCTCTGCTCTAGCGGGGCGAGAGACCCAGTACTTC. The encoded protein is CASSSALAGRETQYF. The entire variable domain, with the rest obtained from reference TRBV9 and TRBJ2-5, is as follows: DSGVTQTPKHLITATGQRVTLRCSPRSGDLSVYWYQQSLDQGLQFLIQYYNGEERAKGNILERFSAQQFPDLHSELNLSSLELGDSALYFCASSSALAGRETQYFGPGTRLLVL.

The chain uses TRBV19 and TRBJ2-4, with D possibly being TRBD1 (6 bases). Trimming left V 4 bases short and J 0 bases short, with 16 bases between. The CDR3 totals 17 residues. Germline assignment: CDR1 LNHDA and CDR2 SQIVND (reference sequence). In DNA form, the CDR3 reads TGTGCCAGTAGTACGCCCGACAGGTCTTTAGCCAAAAACATTCAGTACTTC. This encodes CASSTPDRSLAKNIQYF.

The V and J genes are TRBV9 and TRBJ2-3; possibly TRBD2 for D (5 bases). The CDR3 extends over 12 amino acids. CDR1 and CDR2 (germline): SGDLS, YYNGEE. V dropped 10 bases and J dropped 3 bases, with 12 bases sitting between them. This CDR3 reads CASGRGTDTQYF. The CDR3 DNA reads as TGTGCCTCCGGCCGGGGAACAGATACGCAGTATTTT. Supplemented by reference TRBV9 and TRBJ2-3, the full variable domain reads DSGVTQTPKHLITATGQRVTLRCSPRSGDLSVYWYQQSLDQGLQFLIQYYNGEERAKGNILERFSAQQFPDLHSELNLSSLELGDSALYFCASGRGTDTQYFGPGTRLTVL.

The chain has TRBV5-1 and TRBJ2-1, with 8 nucleotides matching TRBD2. The CDR3 length is 15 residues. V was clipped by 0 bases and J by 5 bases; unmatched bases: 4. Germline loops: CDR1 SGHRS, CDR2 YFSETQ. The CDR3 is CASSLGGGTNNEQFF. The DNA for the CDR3 is TGCGCCAGCAGCTTGGGCGGGGGGACAAACAATGAGCAGTTCTTC.